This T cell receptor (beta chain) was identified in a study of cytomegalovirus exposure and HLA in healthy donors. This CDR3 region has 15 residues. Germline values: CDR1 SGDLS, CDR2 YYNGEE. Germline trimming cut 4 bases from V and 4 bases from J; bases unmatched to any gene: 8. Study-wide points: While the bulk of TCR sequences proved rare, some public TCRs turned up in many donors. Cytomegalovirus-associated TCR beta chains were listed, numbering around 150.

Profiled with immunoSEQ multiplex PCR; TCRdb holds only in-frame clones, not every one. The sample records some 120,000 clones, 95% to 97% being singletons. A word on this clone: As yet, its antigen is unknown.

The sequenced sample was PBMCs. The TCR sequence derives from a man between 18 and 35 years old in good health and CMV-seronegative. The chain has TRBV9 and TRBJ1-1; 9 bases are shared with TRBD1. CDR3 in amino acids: CASSPPQGAGTEAFF. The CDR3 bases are TGTGCCAGCAGCCCACCACAGGGGGCAGGCACTGAAGCTTTCTTT. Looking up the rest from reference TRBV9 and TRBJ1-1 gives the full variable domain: DSGVTQTPKHLITATGQRVTLRCSPRSGDLSVYWYQQSLDQGLQFLIQYYNGEERAKGNILERFSAQQFPDLHSELNLSSLELGDSALYFCASSPPQGAGTEAFFGQGTRLTVV.